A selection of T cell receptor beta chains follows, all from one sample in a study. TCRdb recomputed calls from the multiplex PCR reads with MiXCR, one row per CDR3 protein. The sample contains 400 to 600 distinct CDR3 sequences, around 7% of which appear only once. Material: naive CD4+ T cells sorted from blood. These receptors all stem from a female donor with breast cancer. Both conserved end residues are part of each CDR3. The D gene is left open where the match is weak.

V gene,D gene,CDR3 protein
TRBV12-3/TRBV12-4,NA,CASSFVDPLGGYTF
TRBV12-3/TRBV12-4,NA,CASSTRDSEGGYTF
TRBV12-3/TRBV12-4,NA,CASTRGSYGYTF
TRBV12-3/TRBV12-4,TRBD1,CASSTTGTGNYGYTF
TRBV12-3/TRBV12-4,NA,CASSLEAEAPDYGYTF
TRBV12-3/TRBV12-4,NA,CASSTRHAYGYTF
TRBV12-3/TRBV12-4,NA,CASNQRGVGYGYTF
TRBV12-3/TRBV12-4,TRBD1,CASRGTDYGYTF
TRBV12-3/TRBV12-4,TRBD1,CASSWTGLYGYTF
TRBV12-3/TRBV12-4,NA,CASRIRRDYGYTF
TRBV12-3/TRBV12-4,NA,CASSLTQGLGGYTF
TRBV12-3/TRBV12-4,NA,CASNGESYGYTF
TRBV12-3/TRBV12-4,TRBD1,CASSWGQGGYGYTF
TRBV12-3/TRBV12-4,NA,CASSLGGIGIYGYTF
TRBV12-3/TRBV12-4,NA,CASSLEFNYGYTF
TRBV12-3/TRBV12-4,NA,CASSMDGNYGYTF
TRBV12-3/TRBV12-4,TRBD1,CASSLGDRANYGYTF
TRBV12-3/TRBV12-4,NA,CASSRDSYGYTF